This T cell receptor (beta chain) comes out of a study of cytomegalovirus exposure and HLA in healthy donors. PCR amplification relied on 60 Vbeta primers (plus 13 Jbeta primers). TCRdb keeps only in-frame clones here, not all; method: immunoSEQ multiplex PCR. The sample consists of some 250,000 clones, 82% of them appearing once. V lost 5 bases to trimming and J lost 1 base, with 3 bases between them. CDR3 length: 11 residues. Germline lookup yields CDR1 LNHDA and CDR2 SQIVND (reference sequence). The gene calls are TRBV19 and TRBJ2-7; D remains unclear. What was sequenced was PBMCs. This clonotype was obtained from a woman between 35 and 50 years old in good health and CMV-seropositive. The CDR3 DNA is TGTGCCAGTAGTTCTTCCTACGAGCAGTACTTC. Amino acid sequence: CASSSSYEQYF.